This TCR beta chain emerged from a study of T cells in Graves' hyperthyroidism and ophthalmopathy. Overall study results and limits: Most thyroid clonotypes with frequency above 0.001 were detected in blood.

This clonotype has ten or more counts. Its target is unknown. It was RNA transcripts that yielded the amplified TCR beta CDR3 regions. TCR CDR3 underwent first-round RT-PCR with the HTBI primer set. One entry per CDR3 protein results from TCRdb running MiXCR on the multiplex PCR reads. The table shows 400,000 to 550,000 distinct CDR3 sequences, with 14% occurring only once. The length of the CDR3 is 13 residues. V dropped 1 base and J dropped 0 bases, with 3 bases sitting between them. Germline V gene lookup returns CDR1 SGHAT and CDR2 FQNNGV. The TCR comes from a young woman with Graves' hyperthyroidism. The sequenced sample consisted of blood. J is TRBJ2-5 and V is TRBV11-2; D is ambiguous. For the CDR3, the DNA is TGTGCCAGCAGCTTAGCCAACCAAGAGACCCAGTACTTC. Translation: CASSLANQETQYF.